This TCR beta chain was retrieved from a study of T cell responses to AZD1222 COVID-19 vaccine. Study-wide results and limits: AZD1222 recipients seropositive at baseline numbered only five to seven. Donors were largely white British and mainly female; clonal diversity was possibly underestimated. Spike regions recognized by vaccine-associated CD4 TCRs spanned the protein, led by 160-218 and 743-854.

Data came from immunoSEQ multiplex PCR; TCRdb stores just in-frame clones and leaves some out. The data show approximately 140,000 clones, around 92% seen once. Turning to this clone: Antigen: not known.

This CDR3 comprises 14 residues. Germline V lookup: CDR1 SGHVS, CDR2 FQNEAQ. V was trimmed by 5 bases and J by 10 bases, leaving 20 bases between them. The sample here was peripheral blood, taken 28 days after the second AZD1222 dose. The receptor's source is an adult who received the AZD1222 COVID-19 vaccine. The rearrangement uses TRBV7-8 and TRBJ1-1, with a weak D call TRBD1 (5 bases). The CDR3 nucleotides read TGTGCCAGCAGCCCGCGTCGGATCAGAGGGGCAGCTTTCTTT. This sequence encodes CASSPRRIRGAAFF.